This TCR beta chain derives from a study of metastatic and nonmetastatic thyroid tumors. Overall study findings and caveats: Significantly higher TCR beta diversity was reportedly seen in malignant thyroid tumors than benign nodules, in blood and tumor.

TCRdb re-called clones via MiXCR from the PCR reads. The sample yields 6,100 or so clones, 25% to 30% seen once. The sample holds a few counts of this clone. Its antigen is not known. Germline is not matched at one junction end, which may reflect a read error. The CDR3 runs 15 residues. Patients were all untreated before their thyroid surgery. Sequenced input: adjacent normal tissue. V and J are TRBV12-3 or TRBV12-4 and TRBJ2-1, with 8 positions matching TRBD1. The TCR was taken from a female donor with papillary thyroid cancer or a benign thyroid nodule (not recorded which). Some clones in this sample may be carry-over from other donors' samples. CDR3: CASSLAGTGNNEKFF. The CDR3 DNA reads as TGTGCCAGCAGTTTGGCCGGGACAGGCAACAATGAGAAGTTCTTC.